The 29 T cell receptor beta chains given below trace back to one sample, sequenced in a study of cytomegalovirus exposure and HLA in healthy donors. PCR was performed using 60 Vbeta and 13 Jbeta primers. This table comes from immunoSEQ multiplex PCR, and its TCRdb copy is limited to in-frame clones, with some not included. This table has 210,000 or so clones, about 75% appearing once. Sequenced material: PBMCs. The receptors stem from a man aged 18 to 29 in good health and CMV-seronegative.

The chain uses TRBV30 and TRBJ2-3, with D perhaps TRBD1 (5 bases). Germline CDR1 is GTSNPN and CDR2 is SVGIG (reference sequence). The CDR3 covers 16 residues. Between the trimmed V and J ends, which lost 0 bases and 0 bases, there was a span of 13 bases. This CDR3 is CAWSVGLQASTDTQYF. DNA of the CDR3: TGTGCCTGGAGTGTGGGGCTCCAGGCTAGCACAGATACGCAGTATTTT.

The CDR3 coding sequence is TGCGCCAGCAGCCAAGAAATTAGGCTAGCGGGAAAAATCGCCGGGGAGCTGTTTTTT. Translated: CASSQEIRLAGKIAGELFF. The V call is TRBV4-3, the J call TRBJ2-2, with TRBD2 matching 9 bases. This CDR3 spans 19 amino acids. J was trimmed by 6 bases and V by 0 bases; bases with no gene match: 14. Germline V gene sequence: CDR1 LGHNA, CDR2 YSLEER.

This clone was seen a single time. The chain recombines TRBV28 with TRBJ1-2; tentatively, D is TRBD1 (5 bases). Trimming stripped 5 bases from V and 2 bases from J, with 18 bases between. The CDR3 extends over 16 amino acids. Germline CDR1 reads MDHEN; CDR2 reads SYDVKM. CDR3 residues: CASSAPGLQTNYGYTF. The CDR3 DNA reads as TGTGCCAGCAGTGCTCCGGGACTCCAGACGAACTATGGCTACACCTTC.

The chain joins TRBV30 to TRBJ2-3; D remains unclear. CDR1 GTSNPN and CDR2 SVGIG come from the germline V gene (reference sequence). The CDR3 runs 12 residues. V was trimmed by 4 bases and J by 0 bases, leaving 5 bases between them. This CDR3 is CAWTYSTDTQYF. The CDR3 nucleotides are TGTGCCTGGACCTACAGCACAGATACGCAGTATTTT.

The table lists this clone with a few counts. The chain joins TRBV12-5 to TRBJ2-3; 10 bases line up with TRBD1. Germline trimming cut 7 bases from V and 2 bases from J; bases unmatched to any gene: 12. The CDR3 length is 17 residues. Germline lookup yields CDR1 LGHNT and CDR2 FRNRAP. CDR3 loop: CASVPPGQGIYTDTQYF. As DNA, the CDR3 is TGTGCTAGTGTTCCCCCGGGACAGGGGATATACACAGATACGCAGTATTTT.

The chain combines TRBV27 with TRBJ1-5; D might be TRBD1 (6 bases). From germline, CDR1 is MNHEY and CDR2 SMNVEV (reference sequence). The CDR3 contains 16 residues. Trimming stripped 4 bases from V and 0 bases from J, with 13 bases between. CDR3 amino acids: CASSSRQDHSNQPQHF. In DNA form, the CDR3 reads TGTGCCAGCAGTTCGCGACAGGACCATAGCAATCAGCCCCAGCATTTT.

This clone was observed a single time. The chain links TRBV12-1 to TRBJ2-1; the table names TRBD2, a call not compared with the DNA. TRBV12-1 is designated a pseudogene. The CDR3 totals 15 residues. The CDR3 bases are TGTGCCAGCAGCTTTGCGGGAGGGCCACTTAATGAGCAGTTCTTC. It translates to CASSFAGGPLNEQFF.

The CDR3 reads CASSAARLAETEQFF. The CDR3, as DNA: TGTGCCAGCAGCGCCGCTCGACTAGCGGAAACTGAGCAGTTCTTC. The chain joins TRBV7-2 to TRBJ2-1, with 9 bases that match TRBD2. The CDR3 runs 15 residues. V shed 5 bases and J 9 bases; nucleotides not matched to a gene: 11. CDR1 is SGHTA, CDR2 FQGNSA, per germline.

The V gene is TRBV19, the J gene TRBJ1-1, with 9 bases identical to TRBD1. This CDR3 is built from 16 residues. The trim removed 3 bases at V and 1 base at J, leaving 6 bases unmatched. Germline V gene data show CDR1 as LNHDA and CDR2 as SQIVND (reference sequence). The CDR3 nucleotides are TGTGCCAGTAGTATTGGGACAGGGAGGGGGAACACTGAAGCTTTCTTT. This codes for CASSIGTGRGNTEAFF.

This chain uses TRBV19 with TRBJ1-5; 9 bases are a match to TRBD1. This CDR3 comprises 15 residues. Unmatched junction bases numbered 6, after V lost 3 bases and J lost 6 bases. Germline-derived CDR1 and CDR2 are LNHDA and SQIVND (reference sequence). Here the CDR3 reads CASSITGQGRQPQHF. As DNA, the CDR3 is TGTGCCAGTAGTATTACCGGACAGGGGCGTCAGCCCCAGCATTTT.

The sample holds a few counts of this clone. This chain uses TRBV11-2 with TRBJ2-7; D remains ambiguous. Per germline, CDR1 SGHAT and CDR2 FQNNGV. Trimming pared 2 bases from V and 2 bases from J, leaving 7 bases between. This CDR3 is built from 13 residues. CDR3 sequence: CASSLNQAYEQYF. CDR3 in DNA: TGTGCCAGCAGCTTAAATCAGGCCTACGAGCAGTACTTC.

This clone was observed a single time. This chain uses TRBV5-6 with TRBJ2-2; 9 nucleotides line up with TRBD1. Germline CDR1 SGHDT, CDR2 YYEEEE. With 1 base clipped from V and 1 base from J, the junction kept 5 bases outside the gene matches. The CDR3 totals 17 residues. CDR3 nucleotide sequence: TGTGCCAGCAGCTTGATTGGGGACAGGGTGAACACCGGGGAGCTGTTTTTT. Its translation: CASSLIGDRVNTGELFF.

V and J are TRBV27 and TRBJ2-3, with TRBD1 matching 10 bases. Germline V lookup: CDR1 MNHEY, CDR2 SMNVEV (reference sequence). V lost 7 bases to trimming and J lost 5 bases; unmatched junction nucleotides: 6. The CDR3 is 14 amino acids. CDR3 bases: TGTGCCAGCACACAGGACAGGGGGGGAGATACGCAGTATTTT. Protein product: CASTQDRGGDTQYF.

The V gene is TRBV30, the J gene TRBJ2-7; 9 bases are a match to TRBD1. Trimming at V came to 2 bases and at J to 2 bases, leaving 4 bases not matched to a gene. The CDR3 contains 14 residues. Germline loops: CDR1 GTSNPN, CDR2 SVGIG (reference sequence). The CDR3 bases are TGTGCCTGGAGTTTGACAGGGGGAGCCTACGAGCAGTACTTC. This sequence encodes CAWSLTGGAYEQYF.

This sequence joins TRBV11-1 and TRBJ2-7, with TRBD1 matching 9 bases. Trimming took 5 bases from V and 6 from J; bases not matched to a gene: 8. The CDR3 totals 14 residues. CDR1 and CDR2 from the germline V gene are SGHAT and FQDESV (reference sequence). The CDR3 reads CASSQDRGSTEQYF. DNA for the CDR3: TGTGCCAGCAGCCAGGACAGGGGTTCGACCGAGCAGTACTTC. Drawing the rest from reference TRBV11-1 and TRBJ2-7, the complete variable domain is EAEVAQSPRYKITEKSQAVAFWCDPISGHATLYWYRQILGQGPELLVQFQDESVVDDSQLPKDRFSAERLKGVDSTLKIQPAELGDSAMYLCASSQDRGSTEQYFGPGTRLTVT.

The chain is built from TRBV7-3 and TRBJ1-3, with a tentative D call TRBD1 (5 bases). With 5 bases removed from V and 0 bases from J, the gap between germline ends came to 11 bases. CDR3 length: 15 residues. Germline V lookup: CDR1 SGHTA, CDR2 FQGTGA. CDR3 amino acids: CASSLDRSSGNTIYF. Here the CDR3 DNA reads TGTGCCAGCAGCCTAGACAGAAGCTCTGGAAACACCATATATTTT.

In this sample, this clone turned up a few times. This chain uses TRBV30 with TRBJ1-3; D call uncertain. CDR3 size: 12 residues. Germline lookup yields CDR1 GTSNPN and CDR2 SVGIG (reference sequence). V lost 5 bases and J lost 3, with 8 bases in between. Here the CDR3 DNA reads TGTGCCTGGTCAGTCGTTGGAAACACCATATATTTT. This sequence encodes CAWSVVGNTIYF. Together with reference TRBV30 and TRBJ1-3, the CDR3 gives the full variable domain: SQTIHQWPATLVQPVGSPLSLECTVEGTSNPNLYWYRQAAGRGLQLLFYSVGIGQISSEVPQNLSASRPQDRQFILSSKKLLLSDSGFYLCAWSVVGNTIYFGEGSWLTVV.

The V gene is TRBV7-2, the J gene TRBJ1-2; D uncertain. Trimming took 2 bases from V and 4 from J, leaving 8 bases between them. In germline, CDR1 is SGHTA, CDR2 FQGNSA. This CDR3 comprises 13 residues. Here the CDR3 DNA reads TGTGCCAGCAGCTTATTCGGGTCCTATGGCTACACCTTC. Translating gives CASSLFGSYGYTF.

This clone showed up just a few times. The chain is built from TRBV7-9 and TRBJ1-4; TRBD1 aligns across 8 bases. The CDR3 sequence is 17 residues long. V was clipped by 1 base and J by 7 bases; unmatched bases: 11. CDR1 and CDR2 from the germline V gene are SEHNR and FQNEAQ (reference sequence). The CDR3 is CASSLEPGGLGSEKLFF. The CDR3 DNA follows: TGTGCCAGCAGCTTAGAGCCAGGGGGCCTGGGAAGTGAAAAACTGTTTTTT.

The CDR3 protein is CASSPNQIFSGNTIYF. CDR3 coding DNA: TGTGCCAGCAGCCCCAATCAGATATTCTCTGGAAACACCATATATTTT. The V and J genes are TRBV7-2 and TRBJ1-3; D gene ambiguous. V was trimmed by 5 bases and J by 0 bases, leaving 14 bases between them. CDR1 is SGHTA and CDR2 is FQGNSA in the germline V gene. The CDR3 sequence is 16 residues long.

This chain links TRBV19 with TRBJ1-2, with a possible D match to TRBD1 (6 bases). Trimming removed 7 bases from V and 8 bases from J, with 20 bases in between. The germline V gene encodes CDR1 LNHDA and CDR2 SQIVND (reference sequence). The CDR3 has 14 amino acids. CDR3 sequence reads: CASMPQGIDDGYTF. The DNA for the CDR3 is TGTGCCAGTATGCCTCAGGGGATTGATGACGGCTACACCTTC.

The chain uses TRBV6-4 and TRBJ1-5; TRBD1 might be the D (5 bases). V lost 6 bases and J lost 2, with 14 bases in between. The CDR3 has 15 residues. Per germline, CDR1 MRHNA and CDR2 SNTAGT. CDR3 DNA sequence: TGTGCCAGCAGCGTTGTCGGAGGGGGCAATCAGCCCCAGCATTTT. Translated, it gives CASSVVGGGNQPQHF.

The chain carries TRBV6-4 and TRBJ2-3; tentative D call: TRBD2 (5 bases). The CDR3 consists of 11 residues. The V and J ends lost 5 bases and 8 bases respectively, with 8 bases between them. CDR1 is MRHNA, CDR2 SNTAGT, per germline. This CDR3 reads CASSSGGTQYF. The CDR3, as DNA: TGTGCCAGCAGTAGCGGCGGTACGCAGTATTTT.

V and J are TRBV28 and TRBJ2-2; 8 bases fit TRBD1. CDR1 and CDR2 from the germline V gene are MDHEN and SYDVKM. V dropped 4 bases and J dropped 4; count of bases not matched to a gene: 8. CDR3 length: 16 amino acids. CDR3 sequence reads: CASSSRTGKGTGELFF. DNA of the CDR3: TGTGCCAGCAGTTCCCGGACAGGGAAGGGCACCGGGGAGCTGTTTTTT.

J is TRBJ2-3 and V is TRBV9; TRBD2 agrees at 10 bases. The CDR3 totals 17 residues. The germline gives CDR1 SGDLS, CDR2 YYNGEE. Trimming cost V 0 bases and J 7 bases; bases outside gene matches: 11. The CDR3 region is CASSVEASGGRRNTQYF. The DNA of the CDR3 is TGTGCCAGCAGCGTAGAGGCTAGCGGGGGCCGTAGGAATACGCAGTATTTT. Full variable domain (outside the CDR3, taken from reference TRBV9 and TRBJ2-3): DSGVTQTPKHLITATGQRVTLRCSPRSGDLSVYWYQQSLDQGLQFLIQYYNGEERAKGNILERFSAQQFPDLHSELNLSSLELGDSALYFCASSVEASGGRRNTQYFGPGTRLTVL.

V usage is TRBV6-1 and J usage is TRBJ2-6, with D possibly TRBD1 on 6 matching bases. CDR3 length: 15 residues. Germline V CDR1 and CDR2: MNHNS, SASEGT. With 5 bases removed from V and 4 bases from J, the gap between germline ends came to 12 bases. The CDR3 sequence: CASSPRGRGANVLTF. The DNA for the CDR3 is TGTGCCAGCAGTCCAAGGGGGAGAGGGGCCAACGTCCTGACTTTC.

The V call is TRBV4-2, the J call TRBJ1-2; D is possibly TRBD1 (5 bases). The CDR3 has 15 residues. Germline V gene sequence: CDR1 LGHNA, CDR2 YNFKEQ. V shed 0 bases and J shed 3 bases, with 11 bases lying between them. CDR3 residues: CASSQDVARDYGYTF. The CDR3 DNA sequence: TGTGCCAGCAGCCAAGACGTCGCCAGGGACTATGGCTACACCTTC.

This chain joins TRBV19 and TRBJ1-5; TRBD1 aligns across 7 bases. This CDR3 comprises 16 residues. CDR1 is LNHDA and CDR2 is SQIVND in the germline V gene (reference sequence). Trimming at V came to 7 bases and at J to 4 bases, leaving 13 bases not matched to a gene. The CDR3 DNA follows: TGTGCCAGTAAACAGGGGTCAGCCGTGGATAATCAGCCCCAGCATTTT. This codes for CASKQGSAVDNQPQHF.

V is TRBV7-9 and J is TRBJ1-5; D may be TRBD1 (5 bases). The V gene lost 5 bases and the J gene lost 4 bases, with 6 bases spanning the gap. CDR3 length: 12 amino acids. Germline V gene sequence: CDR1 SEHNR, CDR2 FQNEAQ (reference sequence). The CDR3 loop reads CASSRGNQPQHF. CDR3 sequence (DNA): TGTGCCAGCAGCAGGGGAAATCAGCCCCAGCATTTT.